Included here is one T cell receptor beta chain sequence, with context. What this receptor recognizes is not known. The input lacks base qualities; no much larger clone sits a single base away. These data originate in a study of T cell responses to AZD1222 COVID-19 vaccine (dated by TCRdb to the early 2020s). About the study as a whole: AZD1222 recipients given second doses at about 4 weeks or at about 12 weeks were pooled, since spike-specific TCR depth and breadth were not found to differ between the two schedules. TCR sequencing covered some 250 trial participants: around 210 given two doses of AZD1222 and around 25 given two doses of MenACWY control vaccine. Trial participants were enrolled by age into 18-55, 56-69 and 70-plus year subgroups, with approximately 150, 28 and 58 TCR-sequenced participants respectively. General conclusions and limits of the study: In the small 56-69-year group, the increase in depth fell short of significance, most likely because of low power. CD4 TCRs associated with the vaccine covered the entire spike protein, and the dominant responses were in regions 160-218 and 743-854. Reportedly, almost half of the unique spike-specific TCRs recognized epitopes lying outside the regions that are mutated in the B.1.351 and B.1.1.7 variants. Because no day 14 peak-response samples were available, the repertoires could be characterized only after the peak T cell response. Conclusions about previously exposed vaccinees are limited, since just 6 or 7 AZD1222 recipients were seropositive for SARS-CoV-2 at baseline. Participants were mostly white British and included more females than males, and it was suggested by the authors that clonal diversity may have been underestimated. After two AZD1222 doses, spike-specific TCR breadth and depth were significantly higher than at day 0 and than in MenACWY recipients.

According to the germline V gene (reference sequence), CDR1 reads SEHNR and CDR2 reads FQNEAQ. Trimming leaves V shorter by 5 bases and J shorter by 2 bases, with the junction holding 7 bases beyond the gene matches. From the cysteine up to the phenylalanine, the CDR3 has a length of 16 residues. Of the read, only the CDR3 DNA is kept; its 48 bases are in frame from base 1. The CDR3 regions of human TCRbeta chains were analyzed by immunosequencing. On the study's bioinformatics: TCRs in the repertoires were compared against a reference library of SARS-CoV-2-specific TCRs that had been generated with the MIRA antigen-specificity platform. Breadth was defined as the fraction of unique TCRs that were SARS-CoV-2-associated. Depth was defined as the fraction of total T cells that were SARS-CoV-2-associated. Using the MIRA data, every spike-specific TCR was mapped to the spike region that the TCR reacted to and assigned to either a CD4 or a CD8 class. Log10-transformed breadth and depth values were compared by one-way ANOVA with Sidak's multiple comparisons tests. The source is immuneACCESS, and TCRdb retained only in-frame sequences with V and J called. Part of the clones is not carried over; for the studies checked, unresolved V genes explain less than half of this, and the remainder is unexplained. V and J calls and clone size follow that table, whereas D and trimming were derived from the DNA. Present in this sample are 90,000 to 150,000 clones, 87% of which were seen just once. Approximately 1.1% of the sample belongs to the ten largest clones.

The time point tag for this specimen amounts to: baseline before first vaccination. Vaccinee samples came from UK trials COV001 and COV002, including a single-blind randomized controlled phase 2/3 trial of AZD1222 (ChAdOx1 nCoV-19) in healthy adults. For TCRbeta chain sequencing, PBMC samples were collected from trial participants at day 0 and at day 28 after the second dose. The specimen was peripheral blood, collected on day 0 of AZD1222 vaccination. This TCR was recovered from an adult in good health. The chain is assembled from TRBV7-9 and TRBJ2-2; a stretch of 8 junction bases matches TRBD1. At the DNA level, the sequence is TGTGCCAGCAGCCCTTGGACAGGGACAAACACCGGGGAGCTGTTTTTT. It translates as CASSPWTGTNTGELFF.